This entry is about one T cell receptor beta chain. The sample is drawn from a study of radiation and T cells in renal cell carcinoma. V was trimmed by 0 bases and J by 9 bases, leaving 9 bases between them. Germline V gives CDR1 GTSNPN, CDR2 SVGIG (reference sequence). This CDR3 comprises 11 residues. The repertoire was sequenced with immunoSEQ multiplex PCR; TCRdb's copy has only in-frame clones and lacks some. The table has around 46,000 clones, about 80% seen once. This sample's time point: baseline pretreatment blood. Treatment meaning: 15 Gy SBRT to primary tumor, nephrectomy 4 weeks later. The starting material was blood, obtained from a patient whose treatment included radiotherapy and nephrectomy. The sequence came from a woman aged 70 to 79 with renal cell carcinoma. The chain combines TRBV30 with TRBJ2-7; D is ambiguous. CDR3 region: CAWSVSGGQYF. CDR3 in DNA: TGTGCCTGGAGTGTATCCGGCGGGCAGTACTTC.